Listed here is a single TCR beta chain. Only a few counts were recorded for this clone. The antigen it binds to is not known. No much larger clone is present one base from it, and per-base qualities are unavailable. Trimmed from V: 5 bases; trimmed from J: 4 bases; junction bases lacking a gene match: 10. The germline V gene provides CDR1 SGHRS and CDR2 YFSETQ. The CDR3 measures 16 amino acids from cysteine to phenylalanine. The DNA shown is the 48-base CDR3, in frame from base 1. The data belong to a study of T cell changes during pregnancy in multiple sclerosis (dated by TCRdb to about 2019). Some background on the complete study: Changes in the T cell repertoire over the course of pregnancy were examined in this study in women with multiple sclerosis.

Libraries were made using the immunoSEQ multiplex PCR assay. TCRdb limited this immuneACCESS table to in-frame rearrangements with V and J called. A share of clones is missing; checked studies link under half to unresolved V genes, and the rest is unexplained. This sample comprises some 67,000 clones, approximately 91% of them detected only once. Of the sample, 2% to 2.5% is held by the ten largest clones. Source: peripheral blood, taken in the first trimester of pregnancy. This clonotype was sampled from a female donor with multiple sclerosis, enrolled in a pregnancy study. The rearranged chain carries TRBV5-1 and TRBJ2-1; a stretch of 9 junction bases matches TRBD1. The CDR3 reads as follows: CASRPGQGGSYNEQFF. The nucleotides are TGCGCCAGCAGACCGGGACAGGGTGGGTCGTACAATGAGCAGTTCTTC.